The T cell receptor beta chain under discussion was sequenced for a study of T cells in localized non-small cell lung cancer. Study results and caveats: An association was observed between higher blood T cell density and longer overall survival. One tumor region alone was sequenced, and heterogeneity therefore remains possible. Tumor showed lower T cell clonality than uninvolved adjacent lung, where it was highest. Adjacent lung had a median roughly 50 of the 100 largest tumor clones.

Germline values: CDR1 LGHNA, CDR2 YNFKEQ. V was trimmed by 0 bases and J by 4 bases, leaving 19 bases between them. The CDR3 is 17 amino acids. Using immunoSEQ multiplex PCR, the repertoire was profiled, and TCRdb retains in-frame clones only, with some absent. This table has some 20,000 clones, approximately 80% appearing once. Details on this clone: The antigen remains undetermined.

V is TRBV4-2 and J is TRBJ2-7, with a tentative D call TRBD1 (5 bases). This specimen was peripheral blood, taken before any cancer treatment. This receptor was obtained from a man aged 40 to 69 with stage I lung adenocarcinoma. The DNA of the CDR3 is TGTGCCAGCAGCCAAGATTGGTCGTCAGGGATATGGTACGAGCAGTACTTC. It is translated as CASSQDWSSGIWYEQYF.